The 21 T cell receptor beta chains given below trace back to one sample, sequenced in a study of shared clonotypes between healthy human individuals. Profiled with immunoSEQ multiplex PCR; TCRdb holds only in-frame clones, not every one. The sample has millions of clones; over 85% are singletons. The sequenced material came from naive CD4+ T cells sorted from blood. Noted subset: CD45RA+ positively selected. All receptors derive from a young man in good health.

The CDR3 spells CSPGRGETQYF. DNA for the CDR3: TGCAGTCCTGGGAGGGGGGAGACCCAGTACTTC. The rearrangement links TRBV20-1 to TRBJ2-5; D might be TRBD2 (7 bases). The CDR3 runs 11 residues. The germline V and J ends were trimmed by 8 bases and 5 bases, with 12 bases remaining between them. Germline CDR1 is DFQATT and CDR2 is SNEGSKA (reference sequence).

The chain links TRBV5-1 to TRBJ2-1; D may be TRBD2 (6 bases). Trimming stripped 3 bases from V and 5 bases from J, with 9 bases between. The CDR3 extends over 13 amino acids. Germline-derived CDR1 and CDR2 are SGHRS and YFSETQ. This CDR3 is CASSSGLHNEQFF. The CDR3 DNA sequence: TGCGCCAGCAGCTCGGGACTTCACAATGAGCAGTTCTTC.

The chain is built from TRBV18 and TRBJ2-1; the match to TRBD2 covers 14 bases. The V gene end was trimmed by 0 bases and the J gene end by 9 bases; junction bases not matched to a gene: 7. Germline V gene lookup returns CDR1 KGHSH and CDR2 LQKENI. This CDR3 is 17 amino acids long. CDR3 residues: CASSPPGTSGSPGEQFF. Here the CDR3 DNA reads TGTGCCAGCTCACCACCGGGGACTAGCGGGAGTCCCGGTGAGCAGTTCTTC.

This clone has just one count. The chain has TRBV5-1 and TRBJ2-7; 9 nucleotides match TRBD2. The CDR3 loop spans 15 amino acids. From germline, CDR1 is SGHRS and CDR2 YFSETQ. V dropped 3 bases and J dropped 4; count of bases not matched to a gene: 8. CDR3 DNA sequence: TGCGCCAGCAGCTCCAGAGCGGGGGGCACTTACGAGCAGTACTTC. Its protein product is CASSSRAGGTYEQYF.

This chain links TRBV7-8 with TRBJ2-1; D gene ambiguous. CDR1 is SGHVS, CDR2 FQNEAQ, per germline. The CDR3 runs 11 residues. V lost 0 bases and J 7 bases, leaving 1 base between the germline ends. CDR3 protein: CASSLANEQFF. CDR3 bases: TGTGCCAGCAGCTTAGCGAATGAGCAGTTCTTC.

CDR3 protein: CASRDGTGANVLTF. As DNA, the CDR3 is TGCGCCAGCAGGGATGGGACTGGGGCCAACGTCCTGACTTTC. This sequence joins TRBV10-2 and TRBJ2-6; D remains unclear. Germline CDR1 reads WSHSY; CDR2 reads SAAADI. This CDR3 has 14 amino acids. V lost 6 bases and J 2 bases, leaving 8 bases between the germline ends.

The chain joins TRBV12-5 to TRBJ2-7, with TRBD1 matching over 7 bases. After removal of 6 bases from V and 2 bases from J, the junction contained 13 bases not matched to a gene. The CDR3 extends over 16 amino acids. Germline V gives CDR1 LGHNT, CDR2 FRNRAP. The CDR3 DNA reads TGTGCTAGTGGAGATCCCCTAGGACAGGTGACCTACGAGCAGTACTTC. Its protein product is CASGDPLGQVTYEQYF.

This CDR3 reads CASTRTGPGNYGYTF. CDR3 bases: TGTGCCAGCACCCGAACAGGGCCGGGTAACTATGGCTACACCTTC. The chain is built from TRBV6-1 and TRBJ1-2; maybe TRBD1 (6 bases). Germline V gene sequence: CDR1 MNHNS, CDR2 SASEGT. V was clipped by 7 bases and J by 1 base, with 16 bases between them. The CDR3 runs to 15 residues.

Points on this clone: A much larger clone differs from this one at a single base, so this may be a read error. The same CDR3 is also encoded by other DNA sequences in this sample. This chain connects TRBV6-6 to TRBJ2-5; D gene uncertain. Trimming stripped 5 bases from V and 1 base from J, with 2 bases between. This CDR3 comprises 11 residues. Germline CDR1 and CDR2: MNHNY and SVGAGI (reference sequence). The chain's CDR3 is CASSRQETQYF. DNA of the CDR3: TGTGCCAGCAGTCGCCAAGAGACCCAGTACTTC.

This clone has a single count. V is TRBV7-9 and J is TRBJ1-2, with TRBD1 identical over 8 bases. This CDR3 is 12 amino acids long. Looked up from germline, CDR1 is SEHNR and CDR2 is FQNEAQ (reference sequence). V trimming: 5 bases; J trimming: 6 bases; junction bases outside the gene matches: 2. DNA of the CDR3: TGTGCCAGCAGCCAGACAGGGGATGGCTACACCTTC. Protein sequence: CASSQTGDGYTF.

The rearrangement links TRBV7-6 to TRBJ1-4; possible D gene TRBD1, 5 bases. Trimming shortened V by 0 bases and J by 10 bases, and 21 bases separated the two germline ends. CDR3 size: 17 residues. Germline-derived CDR1 and CDR2 are SGHVS and FNYEAQ. The CDR3: CASSLAGRGLDGVKLFF. The CDR3 region has the DNA TGTGCCAGCAGCTTAGCGGGGCGAGGGCTGGACGGAGTAAAACTGTTTTTT.

The chain has TRBV11-2 and TRBJ1-6, with TRBD1 matching 10 bases. This CDR3 region has 18 residues. CDR1 is SGHAT and CDR2 is FQNNGV in the germline V gene. The V and J ends lost 4 bases and 0 bases, in that order; junction bases with no gene match: 6. The CDR3 spells CASSSPGQGSSYNSPLHF. CDR3 nucleotide sequence: TGTGCCAGCAGCTCGCCGGGACAGGGGAGCTCCTATAATTCACCCCTCCACTTT.

CDR3 sequence reads: CASSQQGTANEKLFF. The CDR3 coding sequence is TGTGCCAGCAGCCAACAGGGAACGGCTAATGAAAAACTGTTTTTT. The chain uses TRBV7-2 and TRBJ1-4; tentative D call: TRBD1 (6 bases). Germline loops: CDR1 SGHTA, CDR2 FQGNSA. Between the trimmed V and J ends, which lost 5 bases and 3 bases, there was a span of 13 bases. The CDR3 totals 15 residues.

This chain uses TRBV6-6 with TRBJ1-2; unclear D gene. The CDR3 runs to 13 residues. V was clipped by 5 bases and J by 8 bases, with 15 bases between them. Germline V gene data show CDR1 as MNHNY and CDR2 as SVGAGI (reference sequence). Here the CDR3 DNA reads TGTGCCAGCAGTACGGCTACCCAAGGCGGCTACACCTTC. Its protein product is CASSTATQGGYTF.

V usage is TRBV5-1 and J usage is TRBJ1-2; 10 nucleotides match TRBD1. The CDR3 loop spans 17 amino acids. CDR1 is SGHRS and CDR2 is YFSETQ in the germline V gene. V lost 1 base to trimming and J lost 4 bases; unmatched junction nucleotides: 10. CDR3 region: CASSLIGDRGYGYGYTF. CDR3 nucleotide sequence: TGCGCCAGCAGCTTGATAGGGGACAGGGGTTACGGCTATGGCTACACCTTC.

The chain carries TRBV18 and TRBJ1-1; possible D gene TRBD1, 5 bases. This CDR3 region has 14 residues. Trimming stripped 2 bases from V and 4 bases from J, with 11 bases between. Germline-derived CDR1 and CDR2 are KGHSH and LQKENI. In DNA, the CDR3 is TGTGCCAGCTCACCAATGGCAGGGAGCACTGAAGCTTTCTTT. The encoded protein is CASSPMAGSTEAFF.

Turning to this clone: This sample includes further DNA sequences coding for the same CDR3. The chain has TRBV10-3 and TRBJ1-1; possible D gene TRBD1, 5 bases. The CDR3 sequence is 15 residues long. The V and J ends lost 0 bases and 0 bases respectively, with 8 bases between them. Germline V gene lookup returns CDR1 ENHRY and CDR2 SYGVKD. The CDR3 reads CAISESGTVNTEAFF. DNA for the CDR3: TGTGCCATCAGTGAGTCAGGGACGGTGAACACTGAAGCTTTCTTT.

CDR3 nucleotides: TGCGCCAGCAGCCCCGGGGACTACAATGAGCAGTTCTTC. This encodes CASSPGDYNEQFF. The chain combines TRBV5-1 with TRBJ2-1; D possibly corresponds to TRBD2 (5 bases). There are 13 residues in the CDR3. Trimming left V 4 bases short and J 3 bases short, with 8 bases between. Germline V CDR1 and CDR2: SGHRS, YFSETQ.

The chain employs TRBV6-5 and TRBJ1-5; 7 positions match TRBD1. V lost 6 bases, J lost 11 bases, and 13 bases stayed unmatched. The germline gives CDR1 MNHEY, CDR2 SVGAGI. The CDR3 is made up of 14 amino acids. This CDR3 is CASSLSAGRGSQHF. The CDR3 nucleotides are TGTGCCAGCAGCTTAAGTGCCGGCAGGGGGTCCCAGCATTTT.

The gene calls are TRBV30 and TRBJ2-3, with 10 positions matching TRBD2. Trimming took 1 base from V and 2 from J; bases not matched to a gene: 3. CDR3 length equals 15 residues. The germline V gene encodes CDR1 GTSNPN and CDR2 SVGIG (reference sequence). CDR3: CAWSETSGFTDTQYF. For the CDR3, the DNA is TGTGCCTGGAGTGAGACTAGCGGGTTCACAGATACGCAGTATTTT.

V gene TRBV25-1 combines with J gene TRBJ2-2, with D possibly matching TRBD2 (6 bases). V lost 7 bases and J 4 bases, leaving 13 bases between the germline ends. The CDR3 runs 14 residues. Germline V gives CDR1 MGHDK, CDR2 SYGVNS. The CDR3: CASTVAGGTGELFF. The CDR3 bases are TGTGCCAGCACCGTCGCCGGGGGCACCGGGGAGCTGTTTTTT.